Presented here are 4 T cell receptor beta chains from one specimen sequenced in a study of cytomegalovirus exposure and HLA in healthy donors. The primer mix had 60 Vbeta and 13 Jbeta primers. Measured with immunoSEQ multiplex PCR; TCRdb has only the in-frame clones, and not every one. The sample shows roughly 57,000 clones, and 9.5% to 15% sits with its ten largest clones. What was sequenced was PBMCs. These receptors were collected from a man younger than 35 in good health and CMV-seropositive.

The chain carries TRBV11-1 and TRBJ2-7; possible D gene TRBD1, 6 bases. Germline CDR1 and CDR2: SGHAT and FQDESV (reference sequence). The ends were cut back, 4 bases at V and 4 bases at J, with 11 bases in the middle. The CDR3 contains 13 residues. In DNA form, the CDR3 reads TGTGCCAGCAGCTCGACAGGATCTTACGAGCAGTACTTC. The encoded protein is CASSSTGSYEQYF. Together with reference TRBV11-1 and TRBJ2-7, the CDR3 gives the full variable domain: EAEVAQSPRYKITEKSQAVAFWCDPISGHATLYWYRQILGQGPELLVQFQDESVVDDSQLPKDRFSAERLKGVDSTLKIQPAELGDSAMYLCASSSTGSYEQYFGPGTRLTVT.

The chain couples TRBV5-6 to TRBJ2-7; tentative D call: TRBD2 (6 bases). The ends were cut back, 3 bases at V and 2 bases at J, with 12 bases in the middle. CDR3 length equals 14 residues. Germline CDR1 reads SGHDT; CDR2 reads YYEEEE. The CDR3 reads CASSSGTGTYEQYF. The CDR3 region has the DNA TGTGCCAGCAGCTCCGGGACTGGGACCTACGAGCAGTACTTC.

The CDR3 DNA follows: TGTGCCAGCAGCTTGGAAACAGGCGAAGAGACCCAGTACTTC. It codes for CASSLETGEETQYF. The chain employs TRBV5-6 and TRBJ2-5; a possible D gene is TRBD1 (5 bases). V lost 0 bases to trimming and J lost 3 bases, with 9 bases between them. Germline loops: CDR1 SGHDT, CDR2 YYEEEE. The CDR3 extends over 14 amino acids.

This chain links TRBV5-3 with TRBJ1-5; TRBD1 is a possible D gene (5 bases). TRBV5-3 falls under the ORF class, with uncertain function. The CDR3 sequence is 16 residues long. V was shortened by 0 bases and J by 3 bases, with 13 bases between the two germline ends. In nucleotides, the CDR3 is TGTGCCAGAAGCTTGGCCCGACAGCTCCACAATCAGCCCCAGCATTTT. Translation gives CARSLARQLHNQPQHF.